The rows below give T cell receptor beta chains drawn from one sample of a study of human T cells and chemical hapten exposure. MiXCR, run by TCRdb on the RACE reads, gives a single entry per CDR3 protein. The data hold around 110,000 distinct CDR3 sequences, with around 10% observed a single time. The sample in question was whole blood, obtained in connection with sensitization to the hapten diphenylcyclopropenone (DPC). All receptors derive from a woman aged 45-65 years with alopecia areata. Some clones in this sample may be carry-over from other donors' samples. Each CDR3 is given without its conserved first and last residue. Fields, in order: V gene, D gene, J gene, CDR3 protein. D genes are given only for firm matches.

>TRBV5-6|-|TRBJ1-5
ASSLGQGLGQPQH
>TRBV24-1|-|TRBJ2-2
ATSSTGMVTGELF
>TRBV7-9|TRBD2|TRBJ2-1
ASSGQAWDRGGEDEQF
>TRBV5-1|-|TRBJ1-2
ASSLAAATFYGYT
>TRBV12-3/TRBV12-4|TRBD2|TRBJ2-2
ASRSGGTGELF
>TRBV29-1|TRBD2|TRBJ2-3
SVRTSGRRDTQY
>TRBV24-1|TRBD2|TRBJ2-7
ATSDRTSGRDNSYEQY
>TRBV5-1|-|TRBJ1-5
ASSWEGGNQPQH
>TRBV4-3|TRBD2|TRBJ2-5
ASSQDLGRAQY
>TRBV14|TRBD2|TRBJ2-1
ASALAGGSEQF
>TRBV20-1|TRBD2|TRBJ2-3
GASNRLAVSTDTQY
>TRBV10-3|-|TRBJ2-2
AISGQDNGAGELF
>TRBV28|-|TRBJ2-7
ASSLFRITYEQY
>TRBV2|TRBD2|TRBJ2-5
ASNPTSGRSETQY
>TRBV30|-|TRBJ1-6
AWNAGPGSPLH
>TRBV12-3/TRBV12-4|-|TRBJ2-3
ASSLKGYGTDTQY
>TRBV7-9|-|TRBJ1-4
ASSQLSQGEELF
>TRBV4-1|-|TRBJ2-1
ASSQDTAKGPYNEQF
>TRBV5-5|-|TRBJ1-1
ASSWETGRGTEAF
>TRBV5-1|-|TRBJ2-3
ASSLAREVDTQY
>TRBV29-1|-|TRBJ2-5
SVGEGMETQY
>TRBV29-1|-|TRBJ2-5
SVEAREETQY
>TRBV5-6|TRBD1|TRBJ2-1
ASSWTGVSNEQF
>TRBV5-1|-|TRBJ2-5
ASSLDWTILGETQY
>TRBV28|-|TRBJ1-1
ASSPRRAWNTEAF
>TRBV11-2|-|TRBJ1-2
ASSFESGRVNYGYT
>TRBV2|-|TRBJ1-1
ASSLPLATEAF
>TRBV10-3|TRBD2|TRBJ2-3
ATTGGRPDTQY
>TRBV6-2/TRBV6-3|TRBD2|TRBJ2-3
ASSYSPGGARSTDTQY
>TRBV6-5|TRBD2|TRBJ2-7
ASSYGASGRGTAYEQY
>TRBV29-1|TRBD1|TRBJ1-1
SVLTGGALGAF
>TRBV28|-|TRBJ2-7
ASSQRGGEQY
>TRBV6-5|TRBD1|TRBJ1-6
ASSYGRQGASSPLH
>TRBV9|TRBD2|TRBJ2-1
ASNAAGGPSVEQF
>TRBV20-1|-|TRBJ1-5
SARVSGRNQPQH
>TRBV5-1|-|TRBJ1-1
ASSLAAEAAEAF
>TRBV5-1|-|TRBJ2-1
ASSLVMAGSQF
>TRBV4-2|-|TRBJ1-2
ASSQDPGYGYT
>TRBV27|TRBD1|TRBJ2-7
ASWGQGAFEQY
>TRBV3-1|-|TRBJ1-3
ASRTASGNTIY
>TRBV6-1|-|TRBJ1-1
ASRHYAEAF
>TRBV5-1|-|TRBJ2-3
ASSLQGYSGDTQY
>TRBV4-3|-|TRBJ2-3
ASSQRRDSLDTQY
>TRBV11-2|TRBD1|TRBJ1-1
ASSLLGTVDTEAF
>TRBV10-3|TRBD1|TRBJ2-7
AIRTGQSYEQY